This note documents a single T cell receptor beta chain sequence. These data are taken from a study of cytomegalovirus exposure and HLA in healthy donors. After removal of 4 bases from V and 2 bases from J, the junction contained 2 bases not matched to a gene. From germline, CDR1 is MGHRA and CDR2 YSYEKL. This CDR3 is built from 14 residues. TCRdb's table, derived via immunoSEQ multiplex PCR, lists solely in-frame clones and lacks some. Seen here are roughly 200,000 clones, roughly four fifths observed once, and the top ten hold 2.8%. The sample was PBMCs. The chain couples TRBV4-1 to TRBJ1-5, with 7 positions matching TRBD1. This sequence originates from a woman younger than 35 in good health and CMV-seropositive. Here the CDR3 reads CASSPGQGNQPQHF. The DNA for the CDR3 is TGCGCCAGCAGCCCTGGACAGGGCAATCAGCCCCAGCATTTT.